The source of this TCR beta chain is a study of cytomegalovirus exposure and HLA in healthy donors. Study conclusions and caveats: Researchers counted around 150 TCR beta chains as cytomegalovirus-associated. Most TCR sequences were rare, but some public TCRs occurred in many donors. In a later analysis, first-cohort TCR clusters were found to tend to co-occur in the approximately 120 validation repertoires.

The table came from immunoSEQ multiplex PCR; TCRdb's copy has only in-frame clones and leaves some out. The sample has 50,000 or so clones, 85% to 95% seen once. In the case of this clone: Its antigen is unidentified.

The CDR3 extends over 14 amino acids. V gave up 8 bases and J gave up 5 bases, with 18 bases separating them. Germline CDR1 MGHDK, CDR2 SYGVNS. The receptor's source is a woman aged 18-30 years in good health and CMV-seropositive. The V gene is TRBV25-1, the J gene TRBJ2-5, with D tentatively TRBD2 (5 bases). Sequencing used PBMCs. The CDR3 sequence is CASPESYRRETQYF. The CDR3 DNA follows: TGTGCCAGCCCGGAAAGCTACCGGAGGGAGACCCAGTACTTC.